The rows below give T cell receptor beta chains drawn from one sample of a study of cytomegalovirus exposure and HLA in healthy donors. The assay was immunoSEQ multiplex PCR, and TCRdb's table has in-frame clones only and misses some. In the table there are some 150,000 clones, roughly 70% of which are singletons. The specimen sequenced was PBMCs. The origin of the receptors is a man in his thirties or forties in good health and CMV-seronegative. CDR3s include the opening cysteine and the closing phenylalanine or tryptophan. Each record gives: V gene, clone size, D gene, J gene, CDR3 protein, CDR3 DNA. D genes are given only for firm matches. Clone sizes are given selectively: once, few, many, or a class where the clone is expanded.

V gene: TRBV11-2; clone size: few; D gene: TRBD2; J gene: TRBJ2-3; CDR3 protein: CASSLPPGVAGSTDTQYF; CDR3 DNA: TGTGCCAGCAGCTTACCCCCTGGGGTAGCGGGGAGCACAGATACGCAGTATTTT
V gene: TRBV5-1; clone size: -; D gene: -; J gene: TRBJ2-3; CDR3 protein: CASSLALEGGGDTQYF; CDR3 DNA: TGCGCCAGCAGCTTGGCCTTGGAGGGAGGGGGAGATACGCAGTATTTT
V gene: TRBV7-2; clone size: -; D gene: -; J gene: TRBJ1-6; CDR3 protein: CASSLSWEGRASPLNF; CDR3 DNA: TGTGCCAGCAGCTTATCCTGGGAGGGGCGAGCGTCACCCCTCAACTTT
V gene: TRBV5-1; clone size: -; D gene: TRBD2; J gene: TRBJ2-5; CDR3 protein: CASSLEFSGGETQYF; CDR3 DNA: TGCGCCAGCAGCTTGGAGTTTAGCGGGGGAGAGACCCAGTACTTC
V gene: TRBV11-3; clone size: -; D gene: TRBD1; J gene: TRBJ2-1; CDR3 protein: CASSPGQGYEQFF; CDR3 DNA: TGTGCCAGCAGCCCCGGACAGGGTTATGAGCAGTTCTTC
V gene: TRBV28; clone size: -; D gene: -; J gene: TRBJ1-5; CDR3 protein: CASNHLDRDNQPQHF; CDR3 DNA: TGTGCCAGCAATCACTTAGACCGGGACAATCAGCCCCAGCATTTT
V gene: TRBV7-7; clone size: -; D gene: -; J gene: TRBJ2-3; CDR3 protein: CASSLPGSDTQYF; CDR3 DNA: TGTGCCAGCAGCTTGCCAGGATCAGATACGCAGTATTTT
V gene: TRBV29-1; clone size: -; D gene: TRBD1; J gene: TRBJ1-4; CDR3 protein: CSVDGQGWEKLFF; CDR3 DNA: TGCAGCGTAGACGGACAGGGATGGGAAAAACTGTTTTTT
V gene: TRBV28; clone size: few; D gene: TRBD2; J gene: TRBJ2-1; CDR3 protein: CASSTLSGGLYNEQFF; CDR3 DNA: TGTGCCAGCAGTACGCTTAGCGGGGGGCTCTACAATGAGCAGTTCTTC
V gene: TRBV4-2; clone size: -; D gene: TRBD2; J gene: TRBJ2-7; CDR3 protein: CASSQERGGDEQYF; CDR3 DNA: TGTGCCAGCAGCCAAGAGAGGGGAGGGGACGAGCAGTACTTC
V gene: TRBV19; clone size: -; D gene: TRBD1; J gene: TRBJ1-1; CDR3 protein: CASNQIVSGGPDEVEAFF; CDR3 DNA: TGTGCCAGTAATCAAATCGTTTCAGGGGGCCCCGACGAGGTTGAGGCTTTCTTT
V gene: TRBV20-1; clone size: -; D gene: -; J gene: TRBJ2-7; CDR3 protein: CSARSEYEQYF; CDR3 DNA: TGCAGTGCTAGATCGGAGTACGAGCAGTACTTC
V gene: TRBV27; clone size: few; D gene: TRBD1; J gene: TRBJ1-2; CDR3 protein: CASSFATGGTYGYTF; CDR3 DNA: TGTGCCAGCAGTTTTGCGACAGGGGGGACCTATGGCTACACCTTC
V gene: TRBV15; clone size: few; D gene: -; J gene: TRBJ1-2; CDR3 protein: CATSRDRTDYGYTF; CDR3 DNA: TGTGCCACCAGCAGAGATAGGACAGACTATGGCTACACCTTC
V gene: TRBV2; clone size: -; D gene: TRBD2; J gene: TRBJ2-2; CDR3 protein: CASSFSGGTGELFF; CDR3 DNA: TGTGCCAGCAGTTTTAGCGGGGGGACCGGGGAGCTGTTTTTT
V gene: TRBV4-2; clone size: -; D gene: TRBD2; J gene: TRBJ2-5; CDR3 protein: CASSQEGGGSQETQYF; CDR3 DNA: TGTGCCAGCAGCCAAGAAGGCGGGGGGAGCCAAGAGACCCAGTACTTC
V gene: TRBV19; clone size: few; D gene: -; J gene: TRBJ1-5; CDR3 protein: CASSVATGSNQPQHF; CDR3 DNA: TGTGCCAGTAGTGTAGCTACAGGAAGCAATCAGCCCCAGCATTTT
V gene: TRBV28; clone size: -; D gene: -; J gene: TRBJ1-1; CDR3 protein: CASSTGGTEAFF; CDR3 DNA: TGTGCCAGCAGTACGGGGGGCACTGAAGCTTTCTTT
V gene: TRBV6-1; clone size: -; D gene: TRBD1; J gene: TRBJ2-1; CDR3 protein: CASSESFTGGPYEQFF; CDR3 DNA: TGTGCCAGCAGTGAATCCTTCACAGGGGGGCCATATGAGCAGTTCTTC
V gene: TRBV6-5; clone size: -; D gene: TRBD1; J gene: TRBJ2-1; CDR3 protein: CASSGDSEQFF; CDR3 DNA: TGTGCCAGTTCAGGGGACAGTGAGCAGTTCTTC
V gene: TRBV5-1; clone size: -; D gene: -; J gene: TRBJ1-5; CDR3 protein: CASSCPAGGVYSNQPQHF; CDR3 DNA: TGCGCCAGCAGCTGCCCCGCCGGGGGGGTTTATAGCAATCAGCCCCAGCATTTT
V gene: TRBV7-2; clone size: -; D gene: -; J gene: TRBJ1-5; CDR3 protein: CASSLSGINQPQNF; CDR3 DNA: TGTGCCAGCAGCTTATCAGGGATCAATCAGCCCCAGAATTTT
V gene: TRBV7-2; clone size: once; D gene: TRBD1; J gene: TRBJ2-1; CDR3 protein: CASSLGDRGNEQFF; CDR3 DNA: TGTGCCAGCAGCTTAGGGGACAGGGGCAATGAGCAGTTCTTC
V gene: TRBV6-1; clone size: -; D gene: -; J gene: TRBJ1-3; CDR3 protein: CASSEWRQATSGNTIYF; CDR3 DNA: TGTGCCAGCAGTGAATGGAGACAGGCCACCTCTGGAAACACCATATATTTT
V gene: TRBV9; clone size: few; D gene: TRBD2; J gene: TRBJ2-5; CDR3 protein: CASSGGTRGETQYF; CDR3 DNA: TGTGCCAGCAGCGGAGGGACTAGGGGAGAGACCCAGTACTTC
V gene: TRBV5-1; clone size: -; D gene: TRBD1; J gene: TRBJ1-6; CDR3 protein: CASSSEGQGVSPLHF; CDR3 DNA: TGCGCCAGCAGCTCCGAGGGACAGGGGGTTTCACCCCTCCACTTT